The 23 T cell receptor beta chains given below trace back to one sample, sequenced in a study of blood T cells in healthy people across ages. With a J-beta primer mix and a sample-barcoded 5' primer, a second PCR ran about 7 to 12 cycles. TCRdb recomputed calls from the 5' RACE reads with MiXCR, one row per CDR3 protein. The repertoire holds some 760,000 distinct CDR3 sequences, with 25% as singletons. These sequences were also reported in another study, on T cells of mothers and their children.

The sequencing sample was made of blood. These receptors all come from a boy between 10 and 17 years old in good health.

This clonotype was observed a handful of times. This chain uses TRBV7-3 with TRBJ2-1, with TRBD1 matching 10 bases. Germline CDR1 and CDR2: SGHTA and FQGTGA. V trimming: 2 bases; J trimming: 9 bases; junction bases outside the gene matches: 4. CDR3 size: 14 residues. CDR3 amino acids: CASSLVTGGGEQFF. The CDR3 DNA reads as TGTGCCAGCAGCTTAGTGACAGGGGGCGGTGAGCAGTTCTTC.

The gene calls are TRBV28 and TRBJ1-2; D is unresolved. This CDR3 spans 15 amino acids. Germline V gene lookup returns CDR1 MDHEN and CDR2 SYDVKM. Deletions cut 6 bases from V and 3 bases from J, with 17 bases between. Here the CDR3 reads CASSSLARGYYGYTF. The CDR3 nucleotides read TGTGCCAGCAGCTCCCTTGCGCGGGGATACTATGGCTACACCTTC.

This chain uses TRBV7-9 with TRBJ2-5; the match to TRBD2 covers 11 bases. This CDR3 contains 17 residues. Trimming cost V 2 bases and J 4 bases; bases outside gene matches: 9. Germline-derived CDR1 and CDR2 are SEHNR and FQNEAQ (reference sequence). The CDR3: CASSLLDVAGGPETQYF. The CDR3 DNA reads as TGTGCCAGCAGCTTACTCGATGTAGCGGGAGGGCCAGAGACCCAGTACTTC.

The chain combines TRBV27 with TRBJ1-5, with D hard to call. Between the trimmed V and J ends, which lost 5 bases and 5 bases, there was a span of 13 bases. This CDR3 has 14 residues. Germline lookup yields CDR1 MNHEY and CDR2 SMNVEV (reference sequence). CDR3 protein: CASSPGRVDQPQHF. The CDR3 DNA follows: TGTGCCAGCAGTCCCGGAAGGGTCGATCAGCCCCAGCATTTT.

The gene calls are TRBV7-3 and TRBJ2-1; 10 bases agree with TRBD1. With V trimmed by 4 bases and J by 3 bases, 3 bases remained unmatched. Per the germline V gene, CDR1 is SGHTA and CDR2 is FQGTGA. There are 15 residues in the CDR3. As DNA, the CDR3 is TGTGCCAGCAGCTGGACAGGGGGTAACTACAATGAGCAGTTCTTC. This codes for CASSWTGGNYNEQFF.

This clonotype was counted a few times. The gene calls are TRBV7-9 and TRBJ2-1; TRBD1 matches 7 bases. In germline, CDR1 is SEHNR, CDR2 FQNEAQ (reference sequence). The CDR3 length is 12 residues. The V and J ends lost 3 bases and 13 bases, in that order; junction bases with no gene match: 6. The chain's CDR3 is CASSLEWDSQFF. For the CDR3, the DNA is TGTGCCAGCAGCTTGGAATGGGACAGTCAGTTCTTC.

This clonotype showed up just a few times. Relative to the germline gene, one junction end is altered; a read error may explain this. The CDR3 DNA reads TGCGCCGGCAGCCAAGTTCTAGACAGCATTGACACAGATACGCAGTATTTT. Translation: CAGSQVLDSIDTDTQYF. The chain joins TRBV4-1 to TRBJ2-3; possibly TRBD1 for D (5 bases). This CDR3 has 17 residues. Germline CDR1 MGHRA, CDR2 YSYEKL.

V and J are TRBV5-6 and TRBJ2-5; D call uncertain. The germline V gene encodes CDR1 SGHDT and CDR2 YYEEEE. CDR3 length equals 11 residues. Trimming took off 2 bases at V and 11 bases at J, with 10 bases between the two ends. CDR3 region: CASSFGEEQYF. CDR3 in DNA: TGTGCCAGCAGCTTCGGTGAGGAGCAGTACTTC.

The chain is built from TRBV29-1 and TRBJ2-4; 10 bases match TRBD2. CDR3 length: 14 residues. Per germline, CDR1 SQVTM and CDR2 ANQGSEA. After removal of 2 bases from V and 8 bases from J, the junction contained 6 bases not matched to a gene. The CDR3 region has the DNA TGCAGCGTTGAACTAGCGGGAGCGGAGGACATTCAGTACTTC. This codes for CSVELAGAEDIQYF.

This clonotype occurred many times. The V gene is TRBV5-1, the J gene TRBJ2-5; D ambiguous. The V and J ends lost 4 bases and 1 base respectively, with 11 bases between them. CDR3 length: 14 residues. Germline V gene sequence: CDR1 SGHRS, CDR2 YFSETQ. The CDR3 nucleotides are TGCGCCAGCAGCAAGGACGGTTCCCAAGAGACCCAGTACTTC. Encoded protein: CASSKDGSQETQYF.

J is TRBJ2-7 and V is TRBV27; 10 positions agree with TRBD1. The J call is in doubt because the DNA end fits TRBJ2-5 better. The CDR3 length is 15 residues. Germline assignment: CDR1 MNHEY and CDR2 SMNVEV (reference sequence). The CDR3 nucleotides are TGTGCCAGCAGTCCGGGGACAGGGGCAGGGGAGACCCAGTACTTC. It encodes CASSPGTGAGETQYF.

The chain employs TRBV7-9 and TRBJ2-7; a possible D gene is TRBD1 (6 bases). The CDR3 length is 14 residues. Germline V gives CDR1 SEHNR, CDR2 FQNEAQ (reference sequence). Trimming pared 6 bases from V and 3 bases from J, leaving 15 bases between. CDR3 loop: CASSSDRKIYEQYF. The CDR3 nucleotides are TGTGCCAGCAGTTCCGACAGGAAAATCTACGAGCAGTACTTC. Full variable domain (rest looked up from reference TRBV7-9 and TRBJ2-7): DTGVSQNPRHKITKRGQNVTFRCDPISEHNRLYWYRQTLGQGPEFLTYFQNEAQLEKSRLLSDRFSAERPKGSFSTLEIQRTEQGDSAMYLCASSSDRKIYEQYFGPGTRLTVT.

The genes are TRBV6-1 and TRBJ1-2, with D hard to call. Germline V lookup: CDR1 MNHNS, CDR2 SASEGT. The V and J ends lost 7 bases and 8 bases respectively, with 11 bases between them. This CDR3 is 11 amino acids long. The CDR3 region has the DNA TGTGCCAGCAATGTTTGGGAGGGCTACACCTTC. As protein: CASNVWEGYTF.

This clonotype was counted between two and nine times. This sequence joins TRBV9 and TRBJ2-3; no reliable D call. Germline-derived CDR1 and CDR2 are SGDLS and YYNGEE. V was shortened by 1 base and J by 3 bases, with 9 bases between the two germline ends. CDR3 size: 14 residues. The DNA of the CDR3 is TGTGCCAGCAGCGTATCGCTGGGAACAGATACGCAGTATTTT. Translation: CASSVSLGTDTQYF.

This clonotype turned up a few times. The J gene is TRBJ2-5, the V gene TRBV28, with D possibly TRBD1 on 6 matching bases. Trimming took 5 bases from V and 11 from J, leaving 27 bases between them. In germline, CDR1 is MDHEN, CDR2 SYDVKM. The CDR3 sequence is 16 residues long. Here the CDR3 reads CASSTLGTSGIRGQYF. The CDR3 nucleotides read TGTGCCAGCAGTACCCTAGGGACCAGCGGTATTAGGGGGCAGTACTTC.

This clonotype was seen more than once but under ten times. The chain links TRBV12-3 or TRBV12-4 to TRBJ2-1, with 8 bases fitting TRBD1. With the DNA end fitting TRBJ2-7 better, the J assignment may be wrong. The CDR3 spans 13 residues. The CDR3 nucleotides are TGTGCCAGCAGCAAGACAGGGGTAGGAGAGCAGTACTTC. Translating it yields CASSKTGVGEQYF.

The chain has TRBV7-9 and TRBJ2-5; D unclear. The CDR3 consists of 15 residues. Trimming stripped 0 bases from V and 2 bases from J, with 10 bases between. Germline V lookup: CDR1 SEHNR, CDR2 FQNEAQ (reference sequence). The CDR3 nucleotides are TGTGCCAGCAGCTTAGCGCCTAGAATTCAAGAGACCCAGTACTTC. This codes for CASSLAPRIQETQYF.

V and J are TRBV7-2 and TRBJ2-7; 7 nucleotides match TRBD1. Germline V lookup: CDR1 SGHTA, CDR2 FQGNSA. This CDR3 region has 15 residues. After removal of 4 bases from V and 1 base from J, the junction contained 7 bases not matched to a gene. CDR3 in DNA: TGTGCCAGCAGCTACGGACAGGCGATATCCTACGAGCAGTACTTC. This sequence encodes CASSYGQAISYEQYF.

V and J are TRBV29-1 and TRBJ2-5, with 9 bases lining up with TRBD2. The DNA end is a closer match to TRBJ2-1, so the J assignment may be wrong. Germline V gene data show CDR1 as SQVTM and CDR2 as ANQGSEA. The CDR3 totals 13 residues. The chain's CDR3 is CSGLSGSGNEQFF. CDR3 bases: TGCAGCGGACTTAGCGGGAGTGGTAATGAGCAGTTCTTC.

This clonotype appeared a few times. The chain couples TRBV7-2 to TRBJ1-5; 9 nucleotides align to TRBD1. This CDR3 comprises 16 residues. V was pared by 4 bases and J by 9 bases, with 13 bases of the junction left unmatched. CDR1 is SGHTA, CDR2 FQGNSA, per germline. The CDR3 protein is CASSSQGTGNNGPQHF. The CDR3 bases are TGTGCCAGCAGCTCCCAAGGGACAGGGAATAATGGGCCCCAGCATTTT.

This clonotype has more than one count but fewer than ten. DNA of the CDR3: TGTGCCAGCAGCTTAGGAGGAGGGTATAATGAAAAACTGTTTTTT. The encoded protein is CASSLGGGYNEKLFF. The chain is built from TRBV7-8 and TRBJ1-4; D uncertain. This CDR3 has 15 residues. Per germline, CDR1 SGHVS and CDR2 FQNEAQ. Trimming cost V 1 base and J 4 bases, with 10 bases left between them.

The chain joins TRBV28 to TRBJ2-3, with TRBD1 matching over 9 bases. The CDR3 spans 16 residues. Germline values: CDR1 MDHEN, CDR2 SYDVKM. The V and J ends lost 6 bases and 8 bases, in that order; junction bases with no gene match: 15. CDR3: CASSSLMWTGDLTQYF. DNA of the CDR3: TGTGCCAGCAGCTCCCTAATGTGGACAGGGGACCTTACGCAGTATTTT.

V usage is TRBV28 and J usage is TRBJ2-3; 9 bases line up with TRBD2. The V gene's germline CDR1 is MDHEN and CDR2 SYDVKM. There are 17 residues in the CDR3. V lost 4 bases to trimming and J lost 0 bases; unmatched junction nucleotides: 8. CDR3 region: CASSWGKREESTDTQYF. The CDR3 nucleotides read TGTGCCAGCAGTTGGGGGAAGCGGGAGGAAAGCACAGATACGCAGTATTTT. The full variable domain, with the rest looked up from reference TRBV28 and TRBJ2-3, is DVKVTQSSRYLVKRTGEKVFLECVQDMDHENMFWYRQDPGLGLRLIYFSYDVKMKEKGDIPEGYSVSREKKERFSLILESASTNQTSMYLCASSWGKREESTDTQYFGPGTRLTVL.